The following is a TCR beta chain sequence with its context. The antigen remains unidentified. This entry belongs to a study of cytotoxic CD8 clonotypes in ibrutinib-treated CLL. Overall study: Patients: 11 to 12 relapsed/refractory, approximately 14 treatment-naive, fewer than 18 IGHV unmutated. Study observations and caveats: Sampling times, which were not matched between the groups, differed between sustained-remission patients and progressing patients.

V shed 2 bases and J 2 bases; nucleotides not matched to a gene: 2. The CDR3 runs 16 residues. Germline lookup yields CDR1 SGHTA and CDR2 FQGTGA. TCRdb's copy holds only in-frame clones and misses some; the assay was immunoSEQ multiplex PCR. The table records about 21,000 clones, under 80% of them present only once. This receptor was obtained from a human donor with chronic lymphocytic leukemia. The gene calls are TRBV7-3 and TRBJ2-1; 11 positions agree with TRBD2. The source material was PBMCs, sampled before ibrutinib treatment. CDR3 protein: CASSLGLAGPYNEQFF. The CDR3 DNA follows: TGTGCCAGCAGCTTAGGACTAGCGGGTCCCTACAATGAGCAGTTCTTC.